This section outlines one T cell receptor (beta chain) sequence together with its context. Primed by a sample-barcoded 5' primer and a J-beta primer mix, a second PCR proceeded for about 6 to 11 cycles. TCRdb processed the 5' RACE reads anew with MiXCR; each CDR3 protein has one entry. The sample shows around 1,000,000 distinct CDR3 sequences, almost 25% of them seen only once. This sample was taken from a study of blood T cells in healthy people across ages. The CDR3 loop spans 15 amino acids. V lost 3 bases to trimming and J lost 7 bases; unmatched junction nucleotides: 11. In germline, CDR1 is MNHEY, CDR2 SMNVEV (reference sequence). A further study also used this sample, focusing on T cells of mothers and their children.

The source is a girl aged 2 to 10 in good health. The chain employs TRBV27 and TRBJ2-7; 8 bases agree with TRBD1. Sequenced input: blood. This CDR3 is CASSFIDRGVKEQYF. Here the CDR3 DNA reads TGTGCCAGCAGTTTCATTGACAGGGGAGTTAAGGAGCAGTACTTC.